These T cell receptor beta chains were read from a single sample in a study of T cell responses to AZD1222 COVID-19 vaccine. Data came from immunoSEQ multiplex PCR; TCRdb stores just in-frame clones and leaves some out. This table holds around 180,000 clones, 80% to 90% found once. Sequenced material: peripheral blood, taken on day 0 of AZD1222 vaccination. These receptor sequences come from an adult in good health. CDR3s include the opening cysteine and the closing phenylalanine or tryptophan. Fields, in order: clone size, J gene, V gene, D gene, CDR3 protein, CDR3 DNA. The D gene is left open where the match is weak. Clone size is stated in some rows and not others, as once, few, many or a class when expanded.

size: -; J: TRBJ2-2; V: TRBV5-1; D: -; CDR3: CASSPDGRWSSGELFF; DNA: TGCGCCAGCAGTCCTGACGGGCGGTGGAGTTCCGGGGAGCTGTTTTTT
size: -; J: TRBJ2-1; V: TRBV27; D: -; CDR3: CASSFGITSHEQFF; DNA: TGTGCCAGCAGTTTTGGTATCACGTCGCATGAGCAGTTCTTC
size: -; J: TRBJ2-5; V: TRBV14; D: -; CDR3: CASSGPWTQYF; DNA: TGTGCCAGCAGCGGGCCGTGGACCCAGTACTTC
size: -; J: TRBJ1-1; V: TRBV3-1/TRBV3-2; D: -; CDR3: CASRGMNTEAFF; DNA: TGTGCCAGCCGAGGGATGAACACTGAAGCTTTCTTT
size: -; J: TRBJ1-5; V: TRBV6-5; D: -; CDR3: CANEVYSNQPQHF; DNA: TGTGCCAACGAAGTTTATAGCAATCAGCCCCAGCATTTT
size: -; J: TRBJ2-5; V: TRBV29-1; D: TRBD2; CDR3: CSAKTSGGFQETQYF; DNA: TGCAGCGCTAAGACTAGCGGGGGGTTCCAAGAGACCCAGTACTTC
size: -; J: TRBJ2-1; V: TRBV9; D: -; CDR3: CASSVVPAAEQFF; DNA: TGTGCCAGCAGCGTAGTCCCAGCGGCGGAGCAGTTCTTC
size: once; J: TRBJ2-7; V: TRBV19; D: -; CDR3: CASSISGGNYEQYF; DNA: TGTGCCAGTAGTATTAGTGGCGGCAACTACGAGCAGTACTTC
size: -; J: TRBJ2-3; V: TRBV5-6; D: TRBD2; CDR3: CASSRGGTDTQYF; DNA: TGTGCCAGCAGCCGCGGGGGGACAGATACGCAGTATTTT
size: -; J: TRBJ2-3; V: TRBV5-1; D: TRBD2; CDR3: CASSTRSAGGTDTQYF; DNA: TGCGCCAGCAGCACCCGCTCAGCGGGGGGCACAGATACGCAGTATTTT
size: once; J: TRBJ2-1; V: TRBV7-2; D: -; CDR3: CASSWMLVGSYNEQFF; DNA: TGTGCCAGCAGCTGGATGTTGGTTGGATCCTACAATGAGCAGTTCTTC
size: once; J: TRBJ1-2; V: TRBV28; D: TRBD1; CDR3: CASSYGQGSYYGYTF; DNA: TGTGCCAGCAGCTACGGACAGGGTAGTTACTATGGCTACACCTTC
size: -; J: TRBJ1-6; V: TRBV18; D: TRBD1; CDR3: CASSPSRGVGSPLHF; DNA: TGTGCCAGCTCACCATCCAGGGGGGTTGGTTCACCCCTCCACTTT
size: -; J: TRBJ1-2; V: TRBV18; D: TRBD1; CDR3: CASSPPGTGSYGYTF; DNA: TGTGCCAGCTCACCACCAGGGACAGGGAGCTATGGCTACACCTTC
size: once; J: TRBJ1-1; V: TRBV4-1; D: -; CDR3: CASSQDPDGTEAFF; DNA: TGCGCCAGCAGCCAAGACCCGGACGGCACTGAAGCTTTCTTT
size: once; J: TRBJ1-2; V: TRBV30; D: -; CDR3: CAWGTGIIYGYTF; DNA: TGTGCCTGGGGAACAGGGATAATCTATGGCTACACCTTC
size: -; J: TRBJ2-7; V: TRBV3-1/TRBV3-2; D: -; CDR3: CASSQELRYEQYF; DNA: TGTGCCAGCAGCCAAGAGCTTAGGTACGAGCAGTACTTC
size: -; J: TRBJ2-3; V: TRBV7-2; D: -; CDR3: CASSLAGAGPRTDTQYF; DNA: TGTGCCAGCAGCTTAGCGGGTGCGGGTCCCCGCACAGATACGCAGTATTTT
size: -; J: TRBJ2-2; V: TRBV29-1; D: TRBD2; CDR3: CSVRGLAGGNTGELFF; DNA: TGCAGCGTTAGGGGACTAGCGGGGGGGAACACCGGGGAGCTGTTTTTT
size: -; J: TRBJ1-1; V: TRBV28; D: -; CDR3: CASHPGGTEAFF; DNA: TGTGCCAGCCACCCAGGAGGAACTGAAGCTTTCTTT
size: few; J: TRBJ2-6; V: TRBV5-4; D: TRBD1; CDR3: CASSLQTGGGGANVLTF; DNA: TGTGCCAGCAGCTTACAGACAGGGGGAGGAGGGGCCAACGTCCTGACTTTC
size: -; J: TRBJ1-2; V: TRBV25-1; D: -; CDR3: CASSSSGGGFYGYTF; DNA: TGTGCCAGCAGTTCATCCGGGGGGGGGTTTTATGGCTACACCTTC